A single sample is the source of the 22 T cell receptor beta chains below, sequenced in a study of regulatory T cells in long-lasting Graves disease. Time point denoted: newly diagnosed GD, antithyroid drugs for less than 3 months. Construction of the TCR library relied on RNA isolated from PBMCs. TCR beta libraries were built with iRepertoire HTBI primers and Arm-PCR of CDR3 regions. TCRdb redid the calling of the multiplex PCR reads with MiXCR, one entry per CDR3 protein. The sample consists of a few hundred thousand distinct CDR3 sequences, less than 15% of them appearing once. The data also belong to a second study, concerning T cells in Graves' hyperthyroidism and ophthalmopathy.

The sequenced sample was peripheral blood mononuclear cells (PBMCs), obtained at new diagnosis, from a patient treated with antithyroid drugs. The receptor set was obtained from a woman aged 45-65 years with Graves disease.

This chain connects TRBV28 to TRBJ1-1, with D perhaps TRBD1 (5 bases). Trimming left V 2 bases short and J 10 bases short, with 17 bases between. Germline V gene sequence: CDR1 MDHEN, CDR2 SYDVKM. The CDR3 is 14 amino acids. The DNA for the CDR3 is TGTGCCAGCAGTTTAAATGTGCTGCAGGGTGCAGCTTTCTTT. It encodes CASSLNVLQGAAFF.

Ten or more counts support this clonotype. The genes are TRBV11-2 and TRBJ2-7; D uncertain. The V and J ends lost 1 base and 4 bases respectively, with 8 bases between them. Germline loops: CDR1 SGHAT, CDR2 FQNNGV. CDR3 length: 13 amino acids. CDR3 residues: CASSLGPRYEQYF. CDR3 DNA sequence: TGTGCCAGCAGCTTAGGCCCGAGATACGAGCAGTACTTC.

The gene calls are TRBV5-1 and TRBJ2-5, with a weak D call TRBD1 (6 bases). V was trimmed by 0 bases and J by 7 bases, leaving 13 bases between them. The CDR3 sequence is 14 residues long. CDR1 is SGHRS, CDR2 YFSETQ, per germline. The CDR3 DNA follows: TGCGCCAGCAGCTTGGCGACAGGCGGTGGGACCCAGTACTTC. It yields the protein CASSLATGGGTQYF.

This clonotype has ten or more counts. V and J are TRBV28 and TRBJ1-2; D unresolved. This CDR3 has 13 residues. Per the germline V gene, CDR1 is MDHEN and CDR2 is SYDVKM. Trimming stripped 6 bases from V and 1 base from J, with 9 bases between. The DNA of the CDR3 is TGTGCCAGCAGGGACCAGAGTAACTATGGCTACACCTTC. Its translation: CASRDQSNYGYTF.

The chain links TRBV20-1 to TRBJ2-2; D unresolved. Between the trimmed V and J ends, which lost 6 bases and 7 bases, there was a span of 9 bases. Germline loops: CDR1 DFQATT, CDR2 SNEGSKA (reference sequence). The CDR3 is 11 residues long. The CDR3: CSAAQVGELFF. For the CDR3, the DNA is TGCAGTGCCGCGCAAGTCGGGGAGCTGTTTTTT.

The table lists this clonotype with a few counts. V gene TRBV20-1 combines with J gene TRBJ2-2; 11 nucleotides line up with TRBD2. The J segment lost 1 base and the V segment lost 5 bases, leaving 3 bases of the junction unmatched. CDR1 is DFQATT, CDR2 SNEGSKA, per germline (reference sequence). CDR3 length: 15 amino acids. The CDR3 DNA is TGCAGTGCTGCCGGGACTAGCGGGAACACCGGGGAGCTGTTTTTT. It specifies CSAAGTSGNTGELFF.

This clonotype has a count of ten or more. The chain carries TRBV28 and TRBJ2-7; weak D call: TRBD1 (5 bases). In germline, CDR1 is MDHEN, CDR2 SYDVKM. V shed 6 bases and J shed 5 bases, with 17 bases lying between them. The length of the CDR3 is 14 residues. The CDR3 spells CASSLPGQGNEQYF. The CDR3 bases are TGTGCCAGCAGCCTACCCGGGCAGGGCAACGAGCAGTACTTC.

This clonotype was counted between two and nine times. The rearrangement uses TRBV7-3 and TRBJ2-1; 9 positions agree with TRBD2. With 2 bases clipped from V and 3 bases from J, the junction kept 5 bases outside the gene matches. The CDR3 has 16 amino acids. Germline values: CDR1 SGHTA, CDR2 FQGTGA. CDR3: CASSLAGGGDYNEQFF. In DNA form, the CDR3 reads TGTGCCAGCAGCTTAGCGGGAGGGGGTGACTACAATGAGCAGTTCTTC.

The chain couples TRBV6-2 or TRBV6-3 to TRBJ2-7; D is possibly TRBD1 or TRBD2 (5 bases each). The germline V gene encodes CDR1 MNHEY and CDR2 SVGEGT. Trimming took 0 bases from V and 2 from J, leaving 14 bases between them. The CDR3 has 16 amino acids. The CDR3 DNA follows: TGTGCCAGCAGTTACTCTGCCGAGGGGCCAACCTACGAGCAGTACTTC. Residues: CASSYSAEGPTYEQYF.

This clonotype came up many times. V is TRBV5-1 and J is TRBJ1-4; 8 bases fit TRBD1. The CDR3 has 17 amino acids. Germline lookup yields CDR1 SGHRS and CDR2 YFSETQ. Trimming took 0 bases from V and 3 from J; bases not matched to a gene: 7. The CDR3 DNA is TGCGCCAGCAGCTTGGCCCGACCGGGACAGGCTAATGAAAAACTGTTTTTT. Residues: CASSLARPGQANEKLFF.

This clonotype was seen a few times. This could be a read error, since a much larger clone is one nucleotide away. The chain joins TRBV11-3 to TRBJ2-7; D unclear. The CDR3 is 14 amino acids. Germline assignment: CDR1 SGHNT and CDR2 YENEEA. The CDR3 spells CASSSSDGSSEQHF. As DNA, the CDR3 is TGTGCCAGCAGCTCCTCCGACGGGTCCTCCGAGCAGCACTTC. Combining the CDR3 with reference TRBV11-3 and TRBJ2-7 gives the whole variable domain EAGVVQSPRYKIIEKKQPVAFWCNPISGHNTLYWYLQNLGQGPELLIRYENEEAVDDSQLPKDRFSAERLKGVDSTLKIQPAELGDSAVYLCASSSSDGSSEQHFGPGTRLTVT.

As for this clonotype: A much larger clone differs by one base, so this may be a read error. The CDR3 here is CASSIQTGITDTQYF. As DNA, the CDR3 is TGTGCCAGCAGCATTCAGACAGGGATAACAGATACGCAGTATTTT. The chain joins TRBV11-2 to TRBJ2-3; 7 nucleotides line up with TRBD1. J lost 3 bases, V lost 5 bases, and 8 bases had no gene match. The CDR3 runs 15 residues. Germline assignment: CDR1 SGHAT and CDR2 FQNNGV.

This clonotype was detected many times. The chain couples TRBV5-4 to TRBJ2-5; 7 nucleotides match TRBD2. The CDR3 consists of 15 residues. J gave up 1 base and V 4 bases, and 7 bases lay outside the gene matches. Germline V gene sequence: CDR1 SGHNT, CDR2 YYREEE (reference sequence). The CDR3 region has the DNA TGTGCCAGCAGCCCCGGGACTACCACCCAAGAGACCCAGTACTTC. Encoded protein: CASSPGTTTQETQYF.

The count of this clonotype is one. This may stem from a read error, because a much larger clone lies one nucleotide away. The V and J genes are TRBV20-1 and TRBJ2-7; D might be TRBD1 (5 bases). The germline V gene encodes CDR1 DFQATT and CDR2 SNEGSKA (reference sequence). The ends were cut back, 6 bases at V and 5 bases at J, with 20 bases in the middle. The CDR3 extends over 14 amino acids. The CDR3 region is CSAPPRDSSDEQYF. Written as DNA, the CDR3 is TGCAGTGCCCCCCCCCGAGACAGTTCCGACGAGCAGTACTTC.

The chain recombines TRBV10-3 with TRBJ2-2; no reliable D call. V shed 6 bases and J shed 1 base, with 12 bases lying between them. CDR3 length equals 15 residues. From germline, CDR1 is ENHRY and CDR2 SYGVKD. The CDR3 coding sequence is TGTGCCATCAGCCTTGCTCCGGAGAACACCGGGGAGCTGTTTTTT. Amino acid sequence: CAISLAPENTGELFF.

The V and J genes are TRBV27 and TRBJ2-2; 10 bases are shared with TRBD2. The CDR3 runs to 18 residues. CDR1 is MNHEY and CDR2 is SMNVEV in the germline V gene (reference sequence). V trimming: 7 bases; J trimming: 4 bases; junction bases outside the gene matches: 15. CDR3 residues: CASTHIGELAGSTGELFF. The CDR3 DNA reads TGTGCCAGCACCCACATCGGAGAACTAGCGGGATCCACCGGGGAGCTGTTTTTT.

Notes on this clonotype: This may be a read error: a much more frequent sequence differs by one nucleotide. V is TRBV11-2 and J is TRBJ2-7, with 10 bases fitting TRBD1. CDR3 length: 15 residues. Germline V CDR1 and CDR2: SGHAT, FQNNGV. With V trimmed by 5 bases and J by 2 bases, 6 bases remained unmatched. CDR3 nucleotide sequence: TGTGCCAGCAGCCCGGGACAGGGGACTACCTACGAGCAGTACTTC. Translation gives CASSPGQGTTYEQYF.

This clonotype was seen ten or more times. V usage is TRBV7-9 and J usage is TRBJ2-1; 11 bases agree with TRBD2. The CDR3 contains 12 residues. The germline V gene has CDR1 SEHNR and CDR2 FQNEAQ (reference sequence). Losses at the gene ends were 7 bases for V and 15 bases for J; bases not matched to a gene: 8. The CDR3 nucleotides read TGTGCCAGCACACTAGCGGGAGAGCGGATGTTCTTC. It encodes CASTLAGERMFF.

The rearrangement joins TRBV2 to TRBJ1-2; D is unresolved. Germline CDR1 and CDR2: SNHLY and FYNNEI. The CDR3 runs to 10 residues. Trimming left V 9 bases short and J 8 bases short, with 10 bases between. CDR3 nucleotide sequence: TGTGCCAGGCAGGAAGGCGGCTACACCTTC. It yields the protein CARQEGGYTF.

The chain has TRBV3-1 and TRBJ2-2; D may be TRBD2 (6 bases). Per the germline V gene, CDR1 is LGHDT and CDR2 is YNNKEL (reference sequence). The CDR3 extends over 18 amino acids. Trimming shortened V by 3 bases and J by 4 bases, and 21 bases separated the two germline ends. CDR3 amino acids: CASSHSGEREVVTGELFF. In DNA, the CDR3 is TGTGCCAGCAGCCATTCGGGGGAGCGAGAGGTGGTCACCGGGGAGCTGTTTTTT.

This clonotype was counted many times. The chain carries TRBV28 and TRBJ2-3, with D possibly matching TRBD2 (6 bases). The CDR3 has 17 amino acids. V lost 3 bases and J lost 3, with 19 bases in between. CDR1 is MDHEN and CDR2 is SYDVKM in the germline V gene. The DNA for the CDR3 is TGTGCCAGCAGTTTTGCCGGGGCAGGAGGGAGAACAGATACGCAGTATTTT. It yields the protein CASSFAGAGGRTDTQYF. Complete variable domain (other parts from reference TRBV28 and TRBJ2-3): DVKVTQSSRYLVKRTGEKVFLECVQDMDHENMFWYRQDPGLGLRLIYFSYDVKMKEKGDIPEGYSVSREKKERFSLILESASTNQTSMYLCASSFAGAGGRTDTQYFGPGTRLTVL.

In its sample, this clonotype was seen many times. The junction does not match germline at one end; this may be a read error. V is TRBV6-1 and J is TRBJ2-3, with 7 positions matching TRBD1. The germline V gene encodes CDR1 MNHNS and CDR2 SASEGT. This CDR3 has 14 amino acids. CDR3 residues: CASSPTAPTPTGSF. The CDR3 bases are TGTGCCAGCAGTCCAACGGCACCCACCCCGACAGGGAGTTTT.